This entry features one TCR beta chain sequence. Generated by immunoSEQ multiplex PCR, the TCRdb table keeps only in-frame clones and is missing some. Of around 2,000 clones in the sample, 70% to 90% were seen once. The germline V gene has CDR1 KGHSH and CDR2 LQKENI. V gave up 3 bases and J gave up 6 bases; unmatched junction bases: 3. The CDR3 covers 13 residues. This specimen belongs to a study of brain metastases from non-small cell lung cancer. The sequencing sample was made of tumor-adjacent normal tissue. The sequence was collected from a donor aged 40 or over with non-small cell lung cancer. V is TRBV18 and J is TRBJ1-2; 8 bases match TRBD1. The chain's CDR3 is CASSPTQGDGYTF. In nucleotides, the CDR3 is TGTGCCAGCTCACCGACACAGGGGGATGGCTACACCTTC.